This TCR beta chain was recovered during a study of cytomegalovirus exposure and HLA in healthy donors. In the study overall: T cells numbering about 200 million yielded some 110 million unique TCR beta sequences in an earlier analysis.

As for this clone: Antigen: not known.

Study-wide results and limits: The only immune exposure information that was available was CMV serostatus. Some highly shared sequence variants likely arose as a pipeline artifact.

The primer mix had 60 Vbeta and 13 Jbeta primers. Method: immunoSEQ multiplex PCR; TCRdb's copy keeps in-frame clones and lacks some. The data show about 190,000 clones, 75% to 90% seen once. Nominally healthy donors were sampled, though unrecorded immune exposures were likely. V was pared by 4 bases and J by 4 bases, with 9 bases of the junction left unmatched. The CDR3 contains 15 residues. Germline V gene data show CDR1 as MNHEY and CDR2 as SVGAGI. This sequence was found in a man aged 40-50 years in good health and CMV-seropositive. Sequences were obtained from PBMCs. V gene TRBV6-5 combines with J gene TRBJ1-2; TRBD1 aligns across 7 bases. CDR3 sequence reads: CASSSSGAGGYGYTF. The DNA for the CDR3 is TGTGCCAGCAGTTCATCCGGGGCAGGGGGCTATGGCTACACCTTC.